This T cell receptor (beta chain) was retrieved from a study of beta chain features in type 1 diabetes. Study-level points and caveats: Across all four CD4+ subsets, people with type 1 diabetes showed modestly shorter TCRB CDR3s.

Sequenced material consisted of expressed TCRB transcripts (all of the isolated RNA was reverse transcribed). The table came from immunoSEQ multiplex PCR; TCRdb's copy has only in-frame clones and leaves some out. The repertoire holds about 120,000 clones, with roughly 15% as singletons. With regard to this clone: As yet, its antigen is unknown.

Germline CDR1 ENHRY, CDR2 SYGVKD. The length of the CDR3 is 14 residues. Trimming cost V 5 bases and J 6 bases, with 13 bases left between them. The V gene is TRBV10-3, the J gene TRBJ2-2; possible D gene TRBD1, 6 bases. The sequencing sample was made of central memory CD4+ T cells from blood. This sequence originates from a man aged 30 to 39 with type 1 diabetes. Here the CDR3 DNA reads TGTGCCATCAGTTCACCGGGACACTCCGGGGAGCTGTTTTTT. It encodes CAISSPGHSGELFF.